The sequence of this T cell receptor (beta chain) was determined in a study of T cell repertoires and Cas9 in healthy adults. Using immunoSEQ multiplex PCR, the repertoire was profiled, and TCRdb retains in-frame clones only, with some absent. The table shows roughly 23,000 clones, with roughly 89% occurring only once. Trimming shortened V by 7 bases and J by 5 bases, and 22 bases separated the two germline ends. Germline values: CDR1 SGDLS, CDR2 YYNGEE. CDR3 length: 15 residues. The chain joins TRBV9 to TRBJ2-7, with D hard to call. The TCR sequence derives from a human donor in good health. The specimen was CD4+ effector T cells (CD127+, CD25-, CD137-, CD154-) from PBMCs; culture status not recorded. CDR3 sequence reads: CASAYGPSIPHEQYF. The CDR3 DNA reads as TGTGCCAGCGCCTATGGGCCCTCGATCCCCCACGAGCAGTACTTC.